The T cell receptor (beta chain) described here comes from a study of T cells after yellow fever vaccination. Study-wide context: Preparation of the low-cell-number fractions used SMART-Seq v4 Ultra Low Input.

This clonotype has a count of ten or more. General study findings and limits: Most clones from primary vaccination were detected again post-booster (around 96% CD4, 88% CD8). Clonotype sharing between CD4 and CD8 compartments was small. A weaker secondary response peaked on day 5, the primary on day 15.

The CDR3 is 16 residues long. J was trimmed by 6 bases and V by 6 bases; bases with no gene match: 11. Per germline, CDR1 MNHEY and CDR2 SMNVEV (reference sequence). MiXCR, applied by TCRdb to the 5' RACE reads, yields one record per CDR3 protein. The sample has tens of thousands of distinct CDR3 sequences; roughly 3.2% are singletons. The sequence derives from a man in his late teens or twenties who received the YFV17D yellow fever vaccine. The sample here was PBMCs, either bulk or a sorted T-cell subset (CD4+, CD8+, memory, or dextramer-sorted; not recorded which), taken 45 days after the first yellow fever vaccination. This chain connects TRBV27 to TRBJ2-2; TRBD2 aligns across 9 bases. DNA of the CDR3: TGTGCCAGCAGGCCCTCCCGCGGGGGGGCTGCCGGGGAGCTGTTTTTT. This gives the protein CASRPSRGGAAGELFF.